Listed below are T cell receptor beta chains from one sample, sequenced in a study of T cells after yellow fever vaccination. TCRdb re-called the 5' RACE reads through MiXCR, storing one row per CDR3 protein. The sample holds some 500,000 distinct CDR3 sequences, roughly 14% seen once. The sequencing here drew on PBMCs, taken on the day of the yellow fever booster vaccination. The origin of the receptors is a man aged 25-45 years who received the YFV17D yellow fever vaccine. CDR3s include the opening cysteine and the closing phenylalanine or tryptophan. Fields, in order: V gene, D gene, clone size, J gene, CDR3 DNA, CDR3 protein. The D gene is left open where the match is weak. The size of a clone is reported for some rows only, either as once, few or many, or as a class for expanded clones.

v_gene: TRBV24-1
d_gene: TRBD1
abundance: -
j_gene: TRBJ2-6
CDR3nt: TGTGCCACCAGTGGGCGACAGGGGACCTCTGGGGCCAACGTCCTGACTTTC
CDR3aa: CATSGRQGTSGANVLTF

v_gene: TRBV7-6
d_gene: -
abundance: -
j_gene: TRBJ2-5
CDR3nt: TGTGCCAGCAGCCCTACAAGGAGTCCTTACCAAGAGACCCAGTACTTC
CDR3aa: CASSPTRSPYQETQYF

v_gene: TRBV20-1
d_gene: TRBD2
abundance: few
j_gene: TRBJ2-5
CDR3nt: TGCAGTGCTGGGACTAGCGTCGTGGAGACCCAGTACTTC
CDR3aa: CSAGTSVVETQYF

v_gene: TRBV9
d_gene: -
abundance: few
j_gene: TRBJ1-4
CDR3nt: TGTGCCAGCAGCGTATTCGGGCAGGGAGGCGAAAAACTGTTTTTT
CDR3aa: CASSVFGQGGEKLFF

v_gene: TRBV2
d_gene: -
abundance: -
j_gene: TRBJ1-2
CDR3nt: TGTGCCAGCAACGGCAGGGACTATGGCTACACCTTC
CDR3aa: CASNGRDYGYTF

v_gene: TRBV2
d_gene: -
abundance: few
j_gene: TRBJ1-5
CDR3nt: TGTGCCAGCAGTCTACAGGGACCAAGCAATCAGCCCCAGCATTTT
CDR3aa: CASSLQGPSNQPQHF

v_gene: TRBV19
d_gene: -
abundance: few
j_gene: TRBJ1-1
CDR3nt: TGTGCCAGTACCACCAGGGCAGGAAACACTGAAGCTTTCTTT
CDR3aa: CASTTRAGNTEAFF

v_gene: TRBV5-1
d_gene: TRBD2
abundance: few
j_gene: TRBJ2-1
CDR3nt: TGCGCCAGCAGCTTGGCCCCACCGACTAGCGGGAGCTACAATGAGCAGTTCTTC
CDR3aa: CASSLAPPTSGSYNEQFF

v_gene: TRBV15
d_gene: -
abundance: few
j_gene: TRBJ2-2
CDR3nt: TGTGCCACCGCCCCGGGCAGGGGCTCCCCCCGGTCCACCGGGGAGCTGTTTTTT
CDR3aa: CATAPGRGSPRSTGELFF

v_gene: TRBV7-2
d_gene: -
abundance: few
j_gene: TRBJ2-3
CDR3nt: TGTGCCAGCAGCTCCCGGGACATAATTGATCCAGATACGCAGTATTTT
CDR3aa: CASSSRDIIDPDTQYF

v_gene: TRBV12-5
d_gene: TRBD1
abundance: few
j_gene: TRBJ1-1
CDR3nt: TGTGCTAGTGGACGCGGACAGGGCCTAGAGAACACTGAAGCTTTCTTT
CDR3aa: CASGRGQGLENTEAFF

v_gene: TRBV4-2
d_gene: -
abundance: few
j_gene: TRBJ2-3
CDR3nt: TGTGCCAGCAGCCAAGAGCCGGGGGACACAGATACGCAGTATTTT
CDR3aa: CASSQEPGDTDTQYF

v_gene: TRBV14
d_gene: -
abundance: -
j_gene: TRBJ1-1
CDR3nt: TGTGCCAGCAGCCAAGGGCGGTGGGCTTTCTTT
CDR3aa: CASSQGRWAFF

v_gene: TRBV20-1
d_gene: -
abundance: -
j_gene: TRBJ2-7
CDR3nt: TGCAGTGCGCAACCCAGGGTAGGGACCGACGAGCAGTACTTC
CDR3aa: CSAQPRVGTDEQYF

v_gene: TRBV7-6
d_gene: -
abundance: -
j_gene: TRBJ2-7
CDR3nt: TGTGCCAGCAGCCCCGCGGGACAGCACTCCGAGCAGTACTTC
CDR3aa: CASSPAGQHSEQYF

v_gene: TRBV3-1
d_gene: -
abundance: -
j_gene: TRBJ2-7
CDR3nt: TGTGCCAGCAGCCAACGAACGTTCTACGAGCAGTACTTC
CDR3aa: CASSQRTFYEQYF

v_gene: TRBV11-2
d_gene: TRBD2
abundance: few
j_gene: TRBJ2-2
CDR3nt: TGTGCCAGCAGCCCGTTAGCGGGGGGAATGACCTTGGGGGAGCTGTTTTTT
CDR3aa: CASSPLAGGMTLGELFF

v_gene: TRBV20-1
d_gene: TRBD1
abundance: few
j_gene: TRBJ2-3
CDR3nt: TGCAGTGCTAGCCTTCAGGGGGCGATTAGCACAGATACGCAGTATTTT
CDR3aa: CSASLQGAISTDTQYF

v_gene: TRBV12-3/TRBV12-4
d_gene: -
abundance: many
j_gene: TRBJ2-2
CDR3nt: TGTGCCAGCAGTTTTGAGGGTTCGCAGTCGCGGCTGTTTTTT
CDR3aa: CASSFEGSQSRLFF

v_gene: TRBV27
d_gene: -
abundance: -
j_gene: TRBJ2-3
CDR3nt: TGTGCCAGCAGTTTAGTGGCGGGACCAACGAATACGCAGTATTTT
CDR3aa: CASSLVAGPTNTQYF

v_gene: TRBV29-1
d_gene: TRBD1
abundance: many
j_gene: TRBJ1-5
CDR3nt: TGCAGCGCTCAAAAAGGGACAGGAAGGGATCAGCCCCAGCATTTT
CDR3aa: CSAQKGTGRDQPQHF

v_gene: TRBV4-3
d_gene: -
abundance: -
j_gene: TRBJ1-2
CDR3nt: TGCGCCAGCAGCCAAGAGCGGACGGGGCTCGTTTCGGGCTACACCTTC
CDR3aa: CASSQERTGLVSGYTF

v_gene: TRBV6-1
d_gene: -
abundance: many
j_gene: TRBJ1-5
CDR3nt: TGTGCCAGCCGGCAGACCATTAGCAATCAGCCCCAGCATTTT
CDR3aa: CASRQTISNQPQHF

v_gene: TRBV18
d_gene: -
abundance: -
j_gene: TRBJ2-3
CDR3nt: TGTGCCAGCTCACCACCACGTCGATATACGCAGTATTTT
CDR3aa: CASSPPRRYTQYF

v_gene: TRBV5-1
d_gene: TRBD1
abundance: -
j_gene: TRBJ1-2
CDR3nt: TGCGCCAGCAGCCCCGGGACAGCTACTATCCTGGCGGGTGGCTACACCTTC
CDR3aa: CASSPGTATILAGGYTF

v_gene: TRBV7-2
d_gene: -
abundance: few
j_gene: TRBJ2-2
CDR3nt: TGTGCCAGCAGCTTAATCGGGGCGAACACCGGGGAGCTGTTTTTT
CDR3aa: CASSLIGANTGELFF

v_gene: TRBV5-6
d_gene: TRBD1
abundance: few
j_gene: TRBJ1-5
CDR3nt: TGTGCCAGCAGCTTCGGACAGGGGAATCAGCCCCAGCATTTT
CDR3aa: CASSFGQGNQPQHF

v_gene: TRBV5-1
d_gene: TRBD2
abundance: few
j_gene: TRBJ2-1
CDR3nt: TGCGCCAGCAGCTTGGTGACTAGCGGGAGTAGTGAGCAGTTCTTC
CDR3aa: CASSLVTSGSSEQFF

v_gene: TRBV30
d_gene: -
abundance: many
j_gene: TRBJ2-3
CDR3nt: TGTGCCTGGAGTAAAATAGATACGCAGTATTTT
CDR3aa: CAWSKIDTQYF

v_gene: TRBV19
d_gene: TRBD2
abundance: -
j_gene: TRBJ2-1
CDR3nt: TGTGCCAGTAGTATACGCGGGAGTATTTACAATGAGCAGTTCTTC
CDR3aa: CASSIRGSIYNEQFF

v_gene: TRBV9
d_gene: -
abundance: few
j_gene: TRBJ2-3
CDR3nt: TGTGCCAGCAGCGGCGGTAGCTTCACAGATACGCAGTATTTT
CDR3aa: CASSGGSFTDTQYF

v_gene: TRBV6-5
d_gene: -
abundance: -
j_gene: TRBJ2-1
CDR3nt: TGTGCCAGCAGTCTCCTCGGCGGCGGTGAGCAGTTCTTC
CDR3aa: CASSLLGGGEQFF